Listed here is a single TCR beta chain. The method was immunoSEQ multiplex PCR; TCRdb's version includes in-frame clones alone and lacks a portion of them. The sample shows more than 600,000 clones, about 91% of them seen only once. This sample was included in a study of shared clonotypes between healthy human individuals. Naive CD8 cells lacked CD45RO and underwent positive selection for CCR7, leaving out terminally differentiated effector memory CD45RA+ cells. The V end was cut by 4 bases, the J end by 4 bases, with 17 bases between. The germline CDR1 and CDR2 sequences are SNHLY and FYNNEI. The CDR3 runs 15 residues.

V is TRBV2 and J is TRBJ2-7, with D possibly matching TRBD1 (5 bases). The TCR comes from a man younger than 40 in good health. The sample consisted of naive CD8+ T cells sorted from blood. CDR3 in amino acids: CASSAGPSPLYEQYF. CDR3 coding DNA: TGTGCCAGCAGTGCAGGGCCCTCGCCACTGTACGAGCAGTACTTC. Full variable domain (outside the CDR3, taken from reference TRBV2 and TRBJ2-7): EPEVTQTPSHQVTQMGQEVILRCVPISNHLYFYWYRQILGQKVEFLVSFYNNEISEKSEIFDDQFSVERPDGSNFTLKIRSTKLEDSAMYFCASSAGPSPLYEQYFGPGTRLTVT.